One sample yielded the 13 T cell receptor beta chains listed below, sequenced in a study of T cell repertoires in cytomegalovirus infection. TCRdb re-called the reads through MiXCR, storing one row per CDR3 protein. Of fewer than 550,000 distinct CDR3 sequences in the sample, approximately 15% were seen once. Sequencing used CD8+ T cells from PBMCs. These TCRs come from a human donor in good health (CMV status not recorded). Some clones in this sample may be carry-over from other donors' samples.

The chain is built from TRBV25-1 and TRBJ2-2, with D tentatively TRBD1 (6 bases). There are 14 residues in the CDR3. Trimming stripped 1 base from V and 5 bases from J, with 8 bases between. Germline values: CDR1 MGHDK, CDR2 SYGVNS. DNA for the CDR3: TGTGCCAGCAGTGAATTCAGGGGAACCGGGGAGCTGTTTTTT. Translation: CASSEFRGTGELFF.

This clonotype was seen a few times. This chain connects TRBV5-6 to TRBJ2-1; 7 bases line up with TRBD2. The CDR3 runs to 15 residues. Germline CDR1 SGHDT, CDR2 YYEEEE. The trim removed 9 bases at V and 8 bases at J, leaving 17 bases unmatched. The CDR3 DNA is TGTGCCACCCAGCCCATAGCGGGCGGAGTCTATGAGCAGTTCTTC. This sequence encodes CATQPIAGGVYEQFF.

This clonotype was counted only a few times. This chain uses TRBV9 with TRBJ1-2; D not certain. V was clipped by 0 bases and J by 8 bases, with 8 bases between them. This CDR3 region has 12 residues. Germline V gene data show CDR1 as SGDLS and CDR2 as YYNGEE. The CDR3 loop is CASSVASQGYTF. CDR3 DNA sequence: TGTGCCAGCAGCGTAGCTTCCCAGGGCTACACCTTC.

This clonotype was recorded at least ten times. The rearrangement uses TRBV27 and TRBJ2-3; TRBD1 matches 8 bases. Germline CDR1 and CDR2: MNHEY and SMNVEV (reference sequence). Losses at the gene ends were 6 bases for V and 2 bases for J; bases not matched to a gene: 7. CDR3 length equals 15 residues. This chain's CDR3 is CASSRRDRTTDTQYF. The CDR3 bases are TGTGCCAGCAGCCGACGGGACAGGACCACAGATACGCAGTATTTT.

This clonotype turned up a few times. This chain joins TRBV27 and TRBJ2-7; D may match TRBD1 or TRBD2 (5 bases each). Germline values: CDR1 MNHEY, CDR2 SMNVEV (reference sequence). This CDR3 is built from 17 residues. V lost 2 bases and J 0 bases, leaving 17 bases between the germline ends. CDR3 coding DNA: TGTGCCAGCAGTTTACAGGGTCCAGGCCGGGGCTCCTACGAGCAGTACTTC. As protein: CASSLQGPGRGSYEQYF.

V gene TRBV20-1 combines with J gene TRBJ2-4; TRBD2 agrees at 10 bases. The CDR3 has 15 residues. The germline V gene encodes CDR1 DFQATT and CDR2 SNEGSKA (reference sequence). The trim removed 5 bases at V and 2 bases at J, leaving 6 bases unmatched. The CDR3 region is CSALLAGVTKNIQYF. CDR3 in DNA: TGCAGTGCTCTTCTAGCGGGAGTAACCAAAAACATTCAGTACTTC.

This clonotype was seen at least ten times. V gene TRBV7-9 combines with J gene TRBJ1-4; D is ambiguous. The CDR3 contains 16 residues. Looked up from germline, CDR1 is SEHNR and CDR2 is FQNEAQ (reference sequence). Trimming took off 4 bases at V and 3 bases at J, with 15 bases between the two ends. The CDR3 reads CASSSLEGTANEKLFF. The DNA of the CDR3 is TGTGCCAGCAGCTCACTTGAGGGAACGGCTAATGAAAAACTGTTTTTT.

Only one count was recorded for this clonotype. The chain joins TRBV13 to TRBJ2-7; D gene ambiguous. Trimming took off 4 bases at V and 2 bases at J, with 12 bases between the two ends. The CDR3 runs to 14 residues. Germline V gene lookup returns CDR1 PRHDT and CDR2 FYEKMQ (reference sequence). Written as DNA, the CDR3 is TGTGCCAGCAGCTCAGGATGGCCTCCCTACGAGCAGTACTTC. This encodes CASSSGWPPYEQYF.

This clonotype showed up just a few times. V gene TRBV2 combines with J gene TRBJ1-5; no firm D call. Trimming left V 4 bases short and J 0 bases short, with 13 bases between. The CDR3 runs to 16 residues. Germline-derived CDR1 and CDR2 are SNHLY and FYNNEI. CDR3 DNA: TGTGCCAGCAGTGCTTTTGACGGTTATAGCAATCAGCCCCAGCATTTT. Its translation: CASSAFDGYSNQPQHF.

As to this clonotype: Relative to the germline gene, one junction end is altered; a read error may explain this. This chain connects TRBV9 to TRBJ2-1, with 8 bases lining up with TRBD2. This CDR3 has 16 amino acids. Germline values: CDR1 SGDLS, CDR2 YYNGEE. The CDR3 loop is CANSAPSGLAYNEQFF. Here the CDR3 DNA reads TGTGCCAACAGCGCGCCCTCGGGACTAGCCTACAATGAGCAGTTCTTC.

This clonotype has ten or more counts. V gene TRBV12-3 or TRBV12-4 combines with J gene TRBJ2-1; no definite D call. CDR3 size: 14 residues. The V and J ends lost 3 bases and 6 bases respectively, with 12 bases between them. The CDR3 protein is CASSFPKAPNEQFF. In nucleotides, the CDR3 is TGTGCCAGCAGTTTCCCAAAGGCACCCAATGAGCAGTTCTTC.

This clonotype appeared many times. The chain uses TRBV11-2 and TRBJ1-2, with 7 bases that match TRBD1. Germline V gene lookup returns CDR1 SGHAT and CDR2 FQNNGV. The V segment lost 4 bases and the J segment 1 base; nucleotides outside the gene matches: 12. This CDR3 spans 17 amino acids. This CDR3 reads CASSYSRGEAFNYGYTF. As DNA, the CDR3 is TGTGCCAGCAGCTATTCCAGGGGGGAAGCCTTTAACTATGGCTACACCTTC. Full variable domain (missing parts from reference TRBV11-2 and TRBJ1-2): EAGVAQSPRYKIIEKRQSVAFWCNPISGHATLYWYQQILGQGPKLLIQFQNNGVVDDSQLPKDRFSAERLKGVDSTLKIQPAKLEDSAVYLCASSYSRGEAFNYGYTFGSGTRLTVV.

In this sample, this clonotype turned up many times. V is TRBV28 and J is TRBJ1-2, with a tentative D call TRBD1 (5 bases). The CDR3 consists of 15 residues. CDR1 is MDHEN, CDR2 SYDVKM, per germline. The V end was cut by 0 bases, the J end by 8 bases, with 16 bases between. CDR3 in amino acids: CASSLWGTPGGGYTF. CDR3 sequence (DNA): TGTGCCAGCAGTTTATGGGGGACTCCGGGAGGAGGCTACACCTTC.